Shown below are 8 T cell receptor beta chains from a single sample sequenced in a study of blood T cell repertoires in COVID-19. Sequencing was performed with immunoSEQ multiplex PCR; in TCRdb, only in-frame clones are kept and a portion is missing. This repertoire shows about 58,000 clones, approximately 81% found once; its top ten account for roughly 4.3%. Specimen: peripheral blood. These receptors were taken from a man aged 35 to 55 with active COVID-19.

CDR3 residues: CASSGPSGTSGRAADTQYF. CDR3 nucleotide sequence: TGTGCCAGCAGTGGGCCCTCCGGGACTAGCGGGAGGGCCGCAGATACGCAGTATTTT. The chain uses TRBV6-1 and TRBJ2-3, with TRBD2 matching over 16 bases. V lost 4 bases and J lost 4; bases outside the gene matches: 11. Germline loops: CDR1 MNHNS, CDR2 SASEGT. The CDR3 covers 19 residues.

The chain employs TRBV10-2 and TRBJ2-1; D not resolved. The CDR3 spans 14 residues. The V end was cut by 5 bases, the J end by 0 bases, with 8 bases between. Looked up from germline, CDR1 is WSHSY and CDR2 is SAAADI. CDR3 nucleotide sequence: TGCGCCAGCAGTAGTACGAGCTCCTACAATGAGCAGTTCTTC. Encoded protein: CASSSTSSYNEQFF.

This chain joins TRBV5-4 and TRBJ1-3, with 8 positions matching TRBD1. Germline lookup yields CDR1 SGHNT and CDR2 YYREEE (reference sequence). The J segment lost 4 bases and the V segment lost 5 bases, leaving 8 bases of the junction unmatched. The CDR3 is made up of 15 amino acids. The CDR3 DNA reads as TGTGCCAGCAGTACCGGACAGGGCCTGGGAAACACCATATATTTT. Amino acids: CASSTGQGLGNTIYF.

Written as DNA, the CDR3 is TGCGCCAGCAGTCCGCCGACTAGCTACGAGCAGTACTTC. This translates into CASSPPTSYEQYF. This chain connects TRBV5-1 to TRBJ2-7; D perhaps matches TRBD2 (6 bases). V was cut by 5 bases and J by 3 bases, with 12 bases left in between. The CDR3 totals 13 residues. Per the germline V gene, CDR1 is SGHRS and CDR2 is YFSETQ.

The rearrangement uses TRBV7-9 and TRBJ1-1; D unclear. CDR3 size: 13 residues. Germline CDR1 is SEHNR and CDR2 is FQNEAQ (reference sequence). V was clipped by 1 base and J by 8 bases, with 11 bases between them. CDR3 sequence reads: CASSLGSGIEAFF. CDR3 coding DNA: TGTGCCAGCAGCTTAGGTTCCGGGATCGAAGCTTTCTTT.

The rearrangement joins TRBV11-2 to TRBJ1-4; maybe TRBD1 (6 bases). Per germline, CDR1 SGHAT and CDR2 FQNNGV. V lost 1 base and J 6 bases, leaving 18 bases between the germline ends. The CDR3 runs 17 residues. CDR3 loop: CASSLGPSRGTDEKLFF. The CDR3 bases are TGTGCCAGCAGCTTAGGTCCTTCCAGGGGAACCGATGAAAAACTGTTTTTT. Full variable domain (missing parts from reference TRBV11-2 and TRBJ1-4): EAGVAQSPRYKIIEKRQSVAFWCNPISGHATLYWYQQILGQGPKLLIQFQNNGVVDDSQLPKDRFSAERLKGVDSTLKIQPAKLEDSAVYLCASSLGPSRGTDEKLFFGSGTQLSVL.

This clone was observed once. This chain links TRBV2 with TRBJ2-2; D perhaps matches TRBD1 (6 bases). From germline, CDR1 is SNHLY and CDR2 FYNNEI. V was cut by 7 bases and J by 1 base, with 13 bases left in between. The CDR3 has 15 residues. As DNA, the CDR3 is TGTGCCAGCAAGAGGACAGCGATGAACACCGGGGAGCTGTTTTTT. It is translated as CASKRTAMNTGELFF.

The rearrangement joins TRBV24-1 to TRBJ2-5, with 7 bases that match TRBD2. CDR1 is KGHDR and CDR2 is SFDVKD in the germline V gene. The CDR3 has 16 amino acids. V trimming: 2 bases; J trimming: 4 bases; junction bases outside the gene matches: 9. CDR3 bases: TGTGCCACCAGTGATTCCGCTAGCGGTGGTGGAGAGACCCAGTACTTC. It is translated as CATSDSASGGGETQYF.